This T cell receptor beta chain was identified in a study of T-cell memory formation after mild COVID-19. This CDR3 region has 17 residues. CDR1 and CDR2 from the germline V gene are SGHAT and FQNNGV. The ends were cut back, 1 base at V and 5 bases at J, with 17 bases in the middle. Each CDR3 protein is one row after TCRdb ran MiXCR on the 5' RACE reads. The sample holds 300,000 to 350,000 distinct CDR3 sequences, roughly 21% seen once. The sample consisted of PBMCs or a T cell subset sorted from them (not recorded which). This sequence was found in a man between 18 and 29 years old who had mild COVID-19 (a few samples of this study predate the infection). Cell type and time point are not known. V is TRBV11-2 and J is TRBJ2-2; tentatively, D is TRBD2 (6 bases). In DNA, the CDR3 is TGTGCCAGCAGCTTAGGAGTGAGGAGGGTATTGACCGGGGAGCTGTTTTTT. It is translated as CASSLGVRRVLTGELFF.